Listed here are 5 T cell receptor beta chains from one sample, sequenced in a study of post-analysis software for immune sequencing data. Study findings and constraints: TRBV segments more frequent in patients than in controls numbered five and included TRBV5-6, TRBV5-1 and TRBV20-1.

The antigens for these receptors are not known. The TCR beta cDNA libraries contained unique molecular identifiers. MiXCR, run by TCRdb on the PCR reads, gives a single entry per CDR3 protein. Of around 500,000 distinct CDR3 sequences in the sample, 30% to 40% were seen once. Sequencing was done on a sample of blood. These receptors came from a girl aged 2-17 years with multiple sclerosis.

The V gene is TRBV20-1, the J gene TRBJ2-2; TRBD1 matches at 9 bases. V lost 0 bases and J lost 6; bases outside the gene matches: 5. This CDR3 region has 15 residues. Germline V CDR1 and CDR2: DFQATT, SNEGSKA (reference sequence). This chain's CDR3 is CSARDPDRGAGELFF. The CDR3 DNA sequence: TGCAGTGCTAGAGATCCTGACAGGGGGGCCGGGGAGCTGTTTTTT.

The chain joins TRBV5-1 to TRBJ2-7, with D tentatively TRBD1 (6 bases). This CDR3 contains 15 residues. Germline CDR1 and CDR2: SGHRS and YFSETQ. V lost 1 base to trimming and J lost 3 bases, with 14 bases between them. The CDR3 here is CASSLRPGVDYEQYF. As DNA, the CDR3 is TGCGCCAGCAGCTTGCGGCCAGGGGTAGACTACGAGCAGTACTTC.

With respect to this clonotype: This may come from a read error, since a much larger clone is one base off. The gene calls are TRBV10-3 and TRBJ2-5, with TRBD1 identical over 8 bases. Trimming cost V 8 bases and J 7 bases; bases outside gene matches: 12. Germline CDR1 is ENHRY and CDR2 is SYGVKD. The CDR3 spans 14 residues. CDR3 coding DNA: TGTGCCATCGGAAAATCGACAGGGGCAGGGACCCAGTACTTC. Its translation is CAIGKSTGAGTQYF.

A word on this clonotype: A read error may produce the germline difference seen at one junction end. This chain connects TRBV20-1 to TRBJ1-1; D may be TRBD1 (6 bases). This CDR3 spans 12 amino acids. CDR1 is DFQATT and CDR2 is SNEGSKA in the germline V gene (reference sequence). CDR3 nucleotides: TGCAGTCCTAGTTATTTTGGACAGGAAGCTTTCTTT. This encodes CSPSYFGQEAFF.

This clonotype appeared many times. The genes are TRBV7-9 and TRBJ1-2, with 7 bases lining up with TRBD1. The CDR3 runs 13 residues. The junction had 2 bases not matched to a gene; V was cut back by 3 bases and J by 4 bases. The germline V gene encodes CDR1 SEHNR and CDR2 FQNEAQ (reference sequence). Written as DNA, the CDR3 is TGTGCCAGCAGCTTGACAGGGTCCTATGGCTACACCTTC. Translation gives CASSLTGSYGYTF.